Listed below are T cell receptor beta chains from one sample, sequenced in a study of blood T cell repertoires in COVID-19. Clones were read by immunoSEQ multiplex PCR, and TCRdb kept only the in-frame ones, dropping some. The sample yields approximately 200,000 clones, roughly four fifths seen once. Sequences were obtained from peripheral blood. The source is a woman aged 80 or over with COVID-19, enrolled during active disease. Both conserved end residues are part of each CDR3. A D gene is named only where the DNA matches it firmly.

d_gene	v_gene	j_gene	CDR3nt	CDR3aa
NA	TRBV9	TRBJ2-3	TGTGCCAGCAGCTCTTACACAGATACGCAGTATTTT	CASSSYTDTQYF
NA	TRBV2	TRBJ2-4	TGTGCCAGCGGACTAGCCAAAAACATTCAGTACTTC	CASGLAKNIQYF
NA	TRBV5-1	TRBJ2-7	TGCGCCAGCATTGCGGATACAGTGGCGGGCCCCTACGAGCAGTACTTC	CASIADTVAGPYEQYF
NA	TRBV28	TRBJ1-2	TGTGCCAGCGCTAGCCTCCGTGTCGGCTACACCTTC	CASASLRVGYTF
NA	TRBV9	TRBJ1-2	TGTGCCAGCAGCGTAGGATCGGGGAGGACTAACTATGGCTACACCTTC	CASSVGSGRTNYGYTF
NA	TRBV6-5	TRBJ2-1	TGTGCCAGCAGAAGGCCTGAGGGGGTTGCCAATGAGCAGTTCTTC	CASRRPEGVANEQFF
TRBD1	TRBV29-1	TRBJ2-1	TGCAGCACCCCCCGGGGGACAGGGGTCAATGAGCAGTTCTTC	CSTPRGTGVNEQFF
NA	TRBV9	TRBJ2-1	TGTGCCAGCAGTACCGCCCCACAAAATGAGCAGTTCTTC	CASSTAPQNEQFF
NA	TRBV9	TRBJ1-3	TGTGCCAGCAGCGTATATCCCAGCCAGGGAGGAAACACCATATATTTT	CASSVYPSQGGNTIYF
TRBD1	TRBV5-1	TRBJ2-3	TGCGCCAGCAGCGCCGCACAGGGGATGGCAGATACGCAGTATTTT	CASSAAQGMADTQYF
NA	TRBV28	TRBJ2-2	TGTGCCAGCAGTCGTGTAACCGGGGAGCTGTTTTTT	CASSRVTGELFF
NA	TRBV7-9	TRBJ1-1	TGTGCCAGCAGCTTAGGGACATGGGACACTGAAGCTTTCTTT	CASSLGTWDTEAFF
TRBD1	TRBV10-1	TRBJ1-1	TGCGCCAGCAGCGACAGGGGGCGAACTGAAGCTTTCTTT	CASSDRGRTEAFF
TRBD1	TRBV10-3	TRBJ2-2	TGTGCCATCAGCCCTGGACAGGGGGTTGGCACCGGGGAGCTGTTTTTT	CAISPGQGVGTGELFF